This TCR beta chain was identified in a study of beta chain bispecific antibodies for T cell cancers (dated by TCRdb to about 2021). About the investigation overall: After T cells from healthy donors were cocultured with bispecific antibodies and T cell leukemia lines, the researchers used TRBV sequencing of the cells that survived to measure how much each TRBV family was depleted. Surface TRBV12 (TRBV12-3) was expressed by Jurkat cells, and surface TRBV5-5 was expressed by HPB-ALL cells.

Study-level results and caveats: Leukemia cell line cells were mixed with normal T cells in each sequenced sample, and most of the targeted TRBV signal was derived from the leukemia cells rather than from the normal T cells. Except for the targeted genes and closely related genes, all other TRBV family members appeared to be unaffected by the TRBV-directed bispecific antibodies. Cross-reactivity of the anti-TRBV5-5 antibody with TRBV5-6 was attributed to high sequence similarity between the two genes. Relative to anti-CD19, exposure to anti-TRBV12 lowered the TRBV12-3 share of total TRBV signal by approximately 99%, while TRBV12-4 dropped by 30% to 40%, a change that was not significant.

Looking up the germline V gene yields CDR1 MNHNS and CDR2 SASEGT. The CDR3 contains 16 residues, cysteine and phenylalanine counted. Of the read, only the CDR3 DNA is kept; its 48 bases are in frame from base 1. The V end gives up 6 bases and the J end 5 bases, leaving 7 bases in the junction not matched to a gene. This clonotype showed up many times. Its antigen is still unknown. There are no base qualities to consult, and no much larger clone falls within one base. Unique molecular identifier barcodes were incorporated into the libraries and were used for clonotype quantification. Qiagen AllPrep DNA/RNA Micro kits were used to isolate total RNA, and an Agilent TapeStation was used to check RNA quality. TCR beta libraries were constructed by 5' RACE, in which cDNA synthesis was followed by two PCR steps with TCR beta constant-region gene-specific primers. Sequencing of the TCR beta libraries was performed on an Illumina MiSeq platform. Turning to the authors' computational methods: MIGEC, MiXCR and VDJtools were used for read processing. Clonotype frequency was calculated as the fraction of unique molecular identifiers assigned to a given clonotype among all unique molecular identifiers in the sample. Nonfunctional TRBV genes classified in IMGT as pseudogenes or open reading frames, for example TRBV1, TRBV12-1 and TRBV21, were left out. In-frame beta chains were kept once TCRdb had trimmed the public reads at Q25 with fastp and called clones with MiXCR. Rows are combined by CDR3 protein, so each entry shows the most common genes and DNA. These V and J calls are TCRdb output, not the study's own analysis. Present in this sample are tens of thousands of distinct CDR3 sequences, just over 2% of which were seen just once. The top ten clones comprise 4.5% to 5.5% of the sample.

The treatment or condition label here, explained by the study, means: alpha-V12: anti-TRBV12 scFv linked to anti-CD3 scFv. For 3 days, T cells were expanded from blood mononuclear cells using either the anti-CD3 antibody OKT3 or CD3/CD28 Dynabeads. The anti-TRBV12 bispecific sample was derived from a coculture of Jurkat leukemia cells with normal T cells and was compared against an anti-CD19 bispecific control coculture. The expanded T cells were grown in RPMI 1640 containing roughly 9.7% fetal bovine serum, recombinant human IL-2 (roughly 99 IU/ml) and IL-7 (5 ng/ml). Cocultures combined roughly 50,000 normal T cells with roughly 50,000 target cells and bispecific antibody in roughly 100 ul, incubated 15 to 20 hours at 37°C. Each bispecific antibody consisted of two single-chain variable fragments expressed in a single-chain diabody format with a His tag. The effector T cells were obtained from healthy human donors, with peripheral blood mononuclear cells isolated from leukapheresis samples by Ficoll density gradient centrifugation.

The sequence was collected from a human donor in good health. Some clones in this sample may be carry-over from other donors' samples. The input for sequencing was healthy donor T cells cultured with leukemia cells, taken from a culture containing a bispecific antibody targeting TCR Vbeta12. This chain joins TRBV6-1 to TRBJ1-6; 10 of the junction bases match TRBD1. The sequenced DNA is TGTGCCAGCAGCCCCAGGACAGGGGGAAATAATTCACCCCTCCACTTT. This translates into CASSPRTGGNNSPLHF.